A single sample is the source of the 9 T cell receptor beta chains below, sequenced in a study of T cell repertoires in cytomegalovirus infection. Via MiXCR, TCRdb re-called the reads, giving one row per CDR3 protein. Here the sample spans a few hundred thousand distinct CDR3 sequences, roughly 15% being singletons. Sequenced input: PBMCs. The source is a human donor in good health (CMV status not recorded). Some clones in this sample may be carry-over from other donors' samples.

At least ten counts were recorded for this clonotype. The chain links TRBV12-3 or TRBV12-4 to TRBJ1-1; D ambiguous. V was cut by 1 base and J by 4 bases, with 7 bases left in between. The CDR3 loop spans 13 amino acids. In nucleotides, the CDR3 is TGTGCCAGCAGTTTAGTGGTGAGCACTGAAGCTTTCTTT. Its translation: CASSLVVSTEAFF.

The V call is TRBV7-2, the J call TRBJ2-7, with 7 bases identical to TRBD1. CDR3 size: 14 residues. Germline CDR1 reads SGHTA; CDR2 reads FQGNSA. V gave up 5 bases and J gave up 6 bases; unmatched junction bases: 10. The CDR3 here is CASSNQRGLGEQYF. CDR3 sequence (DNA): TGTGCCAGCAGCAACCAGAGGGGGCTCGGCGAGCAGTACTTC.

Ten or more counts support this clonotype. The chain combines TRBV7-2 with TRBJ2-7; D might be TRBD1 (6 bases). V was cut by 0 bases and J by 3 bases, with 15 bases left in between. The CDR3 is 16 residues long. Germline assignment: CDR1 SGHTA and CDR2 FQGNSA. CDR3 bases: TGTGCCAGCAGCTTAGCGTCAACAGGGATGGGCTACGAGCAGTACTTC. Translation: CASSLASTGMGYEQYF. Complete variable domain (other parts from reference TRBV7-2 and TRBJ2-7): GAGVSQSPSNKVTEKGKDVELRCDPISGHTALYWYRQSLGQGLEFLIYFQGNSAPDKSGLPSDRFSAERTGGSVSTLTIQRTQQEDSAVYLCASSLASTGMGYEQYFGPGTRLTVT.

This clonotype occurred a few times. The chain recombines TRBV15 with TRBJ1-5; D gene unclear. Trimming stripped 0 bases from V and 2 bases from J, with 23 bases between. In germline, CDR1 is LNHNV, CDR2 YYDKDF (reference sequence). The CDR3 has 20 residues. CDR3 sequence: CATSRDLIAARLLGNQPQHF. The CDR3 nucleotides are TGTGCCACCAGCAGAGATCTTATAGCGGCCCGGTTGCTGGGCAATCAGCCCCAGCATTTT.

This clonotype was counted between two and nine times. The rearrangement links TRBV28 to TRBJ2-3, with D maybe TRBD2 (5 bases). Germline lookup yields CDR1 MDHEN and CDR2 SYDVKM. V was clipped by 6 bases and J by 1 base, with 14 bases between them. The CDR3 contains 15 residues. The CDR3 protein is CASRVRAWGTDTQYF. In DNA, the CDR3 is TGTGCCAGCAGGGTGAGGGCGTGGGGCACAGATACGCAGTATTTT.

This clonotype was seen ten or more times. The chain employs TRBV7-6 and TRBJ1-1; D may be TRBD1 (5 bases). Germline V gene lookup returns CDR1 SGHVS and CDR2 FNYEAQ. The CDR3 runs to 13 residues. Trimming pared 8 bases from V and 0 bases from J, leaving 10 bases between. Here the CDR3 DNA reads TGTGCCAGCGGGACGCAGCTGAACACTGAAGCTTTCTTT. As protein: CASGTQLNTEAFF.

The genes are TRBV20-1 and TRBJ2-1; the D gene is possibly TRBD1 (7 bases). This CDR3 has 11 amino acids. The germline V gene has CDR1 DFQATT and CDR2 SNEGSKA (reference sequence). V was clipped by 7 bases and J by 15 bases, with 19 bases between them. This chain's CDR3 is CSVQGTGVTFF. CDR3 sequence (DNA): TGCAGTGTACAGGGGACGGGAGTAACGTTCTTC.

Only a few counts were recorded for this clonotype. The chain couples TRBV6-2 or TRBV6-3 to TRBJ1-5, with D hard to call. Germline V gene sequence: CDR1 MNHEY, CDR2 SVGEGT. The CDR3 loop spans 15 amino acids. Trimming stripped 2 bases from V and 0 bases from J, with 8 bases between. DNA of the CDR3: TGTGCCAGCAGTTACCACCCAGATAGCAATCAGCCCCAGCATTTT. Translated: CASSYHPDSNQPQHF.

This clonotype has a handful of counts. This sequence joins TRBV28 and TRBJ2-7, with 7 nucleotides matching TRBD2. The CDR3 has 17 residues. CDR1 is MDHEN, CDR2 SYDVKM, per germline. Germline trimming cut 3 bases from V and 1 base from J; bases unmatched to any gene: 12. The DNA for the CDR3 is TGTGCCAGCAGTTTTAGTGTGGGAGGGCCGGTATCCTACGAGCAGTACTTC. Its translation: CASSFSVGGPVSYEQYF.